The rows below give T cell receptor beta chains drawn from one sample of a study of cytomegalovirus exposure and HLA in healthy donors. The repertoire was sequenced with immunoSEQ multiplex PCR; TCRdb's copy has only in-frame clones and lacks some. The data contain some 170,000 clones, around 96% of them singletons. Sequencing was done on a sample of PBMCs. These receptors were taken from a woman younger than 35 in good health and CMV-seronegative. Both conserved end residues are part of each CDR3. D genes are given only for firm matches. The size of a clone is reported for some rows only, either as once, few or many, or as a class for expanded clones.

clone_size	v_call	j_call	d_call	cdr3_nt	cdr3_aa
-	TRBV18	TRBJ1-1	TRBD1	TGTGCCAGCTCACCGACAGGGTTTACTGAAGCTTTCTTT	CASSPTGFTEAFF
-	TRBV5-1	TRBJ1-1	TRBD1	TGCGCCAGCAGCTTGGTAGTGGGACAGGGGGTAACTGAAGCTTTCTTT	CASSLVVGQGVTEAFF
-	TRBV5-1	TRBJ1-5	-	TGCGCCAGCAGCTTGCGGGGGGATCAGCCCCAGCATTTT	CASSLRGDQPQHF
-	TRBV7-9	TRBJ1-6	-	TGTGCCAGCAGCTTATTCGTCGTGGGTACAGGGATGTATTCACCCCTCCACTTT	CASSLFVVGTGMYSPLHF
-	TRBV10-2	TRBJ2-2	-	TGCGCCAGCAGTATACAGGGGAACACCGGGGAGCTGTTTTTT	CASSIQGNTGELFF
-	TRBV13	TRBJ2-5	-	TGTGCCAGCAGCCGTCTAGGGGGAAAAGAGACCCAGTACTTC	CASSRLGGKETQYF
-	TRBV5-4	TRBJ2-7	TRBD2	TGTGCCAGCAGCTCCCCCGGGACTAGTACCTACGAGCAGTACTTC	CASSSPGTSTYEQYF
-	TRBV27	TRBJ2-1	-	TGTGCCAGCACCTCCTTGGCGGGGAGCTCCTACAATGAGCAGTTCTTC	CASTSLAGSSYNEQFF
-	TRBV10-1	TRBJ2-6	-	TGCGCCAGCAGTGAGCTTAAGAGTGGGGCCAACGTCCTGACTTTC	CASSELKSGANVLTF
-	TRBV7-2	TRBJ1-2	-	TGTGCCAGCAGCCCGTACAGGGAGGGTGGCTATGGCTACACCTTC	CASSPYREGGYGYTF
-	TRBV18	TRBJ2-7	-	TGTGCCAGCTCACCCCACAGGGATCCCTACGAGCAGTACTTC	CASSPHRDPYEQYF
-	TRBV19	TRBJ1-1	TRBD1	TGTGCCAGTAGTATAGGGAACAGGGGGCGTTTAGGCACTGAAGCTTTCTTT	CASSIGNRGRLGTEAFF
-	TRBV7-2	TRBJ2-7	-	TGTGCCAGCAGCGAGGGGAGGGGGGCTGTCTACGAGCAGTACTTC	CASSEGRGAVYEQYF
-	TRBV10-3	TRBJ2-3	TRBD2	TGTGCCACCCAGGGGCTAGCGGGGAAGCAGGGGGATACGCAGTATTTT	CATQGLAGKQGDTQYF
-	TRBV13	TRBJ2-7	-	TGTGCCAGCAGCTCCTACCCGGCTACTAGCTTCTACGAGCAGTACTTC	CASSSYPATSFYEQYF
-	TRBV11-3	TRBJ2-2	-	TGTGCCAGCAGCCCGACAGTTCCCGGGGAGCTGTTTTTT	CASSPTVPGELFF
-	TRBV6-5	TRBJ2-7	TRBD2	TGTGCCAGCAGTTACGTGGGACTAGGCTCCTACGAGCAGTACTTC	CASSYVGLGSYEQYF
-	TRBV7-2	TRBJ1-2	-	TGTGCCAGCAGCGCCCCAAAGGGCACAGGGCACTATGGCTACACCTTC	CASSAPKGTGHYGYTF
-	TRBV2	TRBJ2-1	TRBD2	TGTGCCAGCAGTGATTCTAGCGGGGGTTACAATGAGCAGTTCTTC	CASSDSSGGYNEQFF
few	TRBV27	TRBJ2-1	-	TGTGCCAGCAGAGCTCTCGGGACACCCCAGAATGAGCAGTTCTTC	CASRALGTPQNEQFF
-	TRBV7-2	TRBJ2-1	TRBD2	TGTGCCAGCAGCTTAGATTACGGGGGGTACAATGAGCAGTTCTTC	CASSLDYGGYNEQFF
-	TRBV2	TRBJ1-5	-	TGTGCCAGCACCCCCCAAAACTCACCGGATCAGCCCCAGCATTTT	CASTPQNSPDQPQHF
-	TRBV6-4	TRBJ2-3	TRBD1	TGTGCCAGCAGTCAGGACAGGGCTCATACGCAGTATTTT	CASSQDRAHTQYF
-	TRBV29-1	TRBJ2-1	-	TGCAGCGTTGGGCAGGGCATCTCCTACAATGAGCAGTTCTTC	CSVGQGISYNEQFF
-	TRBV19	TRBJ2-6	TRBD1	TGTGCCAGTAGTAAGGGACAGGGGTTAACTGGGGCCAACGTCCTGACTTTC	CASSKGQGLTGANVLTF
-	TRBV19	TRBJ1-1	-	TGTGCCAGTAGGGCGGGGGCGAGCACTGAAGCTTTCTTT	CASRAGASTEAFF
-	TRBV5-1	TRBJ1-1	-	TGCGCCAGCAGTCCACAGGAAAGGAATGAAGCTTTCTTT	CASSPQERNEAFF
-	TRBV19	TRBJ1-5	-	TGTGCCAGTAGTATAAACAGTGATAGCAATCAGCCCCAGCATTTT	CASSINSDSNQPQHF
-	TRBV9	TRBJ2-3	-	TGTGCCAGCAGCGGACTCCGAGGTAGAGCCTCGACGGATACGCAGTATTTT	CASSGLRGRASTDTQYF
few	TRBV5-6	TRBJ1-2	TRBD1	TGTGCCAGCAGGGAGGCCGGGACAGGGCGGGGAGGCGGTGGCTACACCTTC	CASREAGTGRGGGGYTF
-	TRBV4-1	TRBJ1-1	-	TGCGCCAGCAGTCCACAGGGAAACACTGAAGCTTTCTTT	CASSPQGNTEAFF
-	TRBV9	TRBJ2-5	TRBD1	TGTGCCAGCAGCACCTCAACAGGGGTAGAGACCCAGTACTTC	CASSTSTGVETQYF
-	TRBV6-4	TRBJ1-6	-	TGTGCCAGCAGTGACTCCGGGGTCGATAATTCACCCCTCCACTTT	CASSDSGVDNSPLHF
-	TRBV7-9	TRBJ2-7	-	TGTGCCAGCAGCTTAGTGGCAGGTTCCTACGAGCAGTACTTC	CASSLVAGSYEQYF
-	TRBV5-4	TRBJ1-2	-	TGTGCCAGCAGCTTCGCGGGAGGGGCCTATGGCTACACCTTC	CASSFAGGAYGYTF
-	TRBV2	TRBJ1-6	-	TGTGCCAGCAGTGAACCAAACAAGAAAACCAATTCACCCCTCCACTTT	CASSEPNKKTNSPLHF
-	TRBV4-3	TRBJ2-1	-	TGCGCCAGCAGCCAAGACCCTAGCGCATCCTACAATGAGCAGTTCTTC	CASSQDPSASYNEQFF
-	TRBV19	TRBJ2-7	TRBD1	TGTGCCAGTTCAGCGGACAGGGGATACGAGCAGTACTTC	CASSADRGYEQYF
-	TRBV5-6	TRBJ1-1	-	TGTGCCAGCAGCTTGGTCTTGAACACTGAAGCTTTCTTT	CASSLVLNTEAFF
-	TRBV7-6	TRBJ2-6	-	TGTGCCAGCAGCTCACTCAGGGCCTCTGGGGCCAACGTCCTGACTTTC	CASSSLRASGANVLTF
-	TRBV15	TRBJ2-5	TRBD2	TGTGCCACCAGCAGAGGACTAGCGTGGCAAGAGACCCAGTACTTC	CATSRGLAWQETQYF
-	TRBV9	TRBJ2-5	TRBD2	TGTGCCAGCAGCGTAGCCCCGCGGACTAGCGGGGGGGCCAGAAGGGATCAAGAGACCCAGTACTTC	CASSVAPRTSGGARRDQETQYF
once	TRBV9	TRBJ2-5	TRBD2	TGTGCCAGCAGCCCCCGGACTAGCGGACCACAAGAGACCCAGTACTTC	CASSPRTSGPQETQYF
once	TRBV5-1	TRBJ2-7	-	TGCGCCAGCAGACAGGGATACGGGTCCTACGAGCAGTACTTC	CASRQGYGSYEQYF
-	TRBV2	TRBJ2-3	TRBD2	TGTGCCAGCACGCCACTAGCGGGGGGTCACGGCACAGATACGCAGTATTTT	CASTPLAGGHGTDTQYF
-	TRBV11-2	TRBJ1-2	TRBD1	TGTGCCAGCAGCGATACAGGGGGCAGATCGTATGGCTACACCTTC	CASSDTGGRSYGYTF
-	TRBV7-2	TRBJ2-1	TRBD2	TGTGCCAGCAGCTTCCCGGGACTAGCGGTTAACAATGAGCAGTTCTTC	CASSFPGLAVNNEQFF
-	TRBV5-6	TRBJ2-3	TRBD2	TGTGCCAGCTCCCGACTAGCGGGGGGACTCTTGAGGGATACGCAGTATTTT	CASSRLAGGLLRDTQYF
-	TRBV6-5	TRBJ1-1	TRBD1	TGTGCCAGCAGATCTACAGGGGGCGTCTCCACTGAAGCTTTCTTT	CASRSTGGVSTEAFF
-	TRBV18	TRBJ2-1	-	TGTGCCAGCTCAACAGCAGGGGGGCCCAATGAGCAGTTCTTC	CASSTAGGPNEQFF
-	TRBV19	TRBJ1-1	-	TGTGCCAGTAGTATAACCGCAGGGAACACTGAAGCTTTCTTT	CASSITAGNTEAFF
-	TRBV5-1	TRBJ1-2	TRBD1	TGCGCCAGCAGCTTGAGCGGACAGGGGGCTAACTATGGCTACACCTTC	CASSLSGQGANYGYTF
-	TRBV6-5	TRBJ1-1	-	TGTGCCAGCAGCATCGGACAGAACACTGAAGCTTTCTTT	CASSIGQNTEAFF
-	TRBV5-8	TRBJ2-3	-	TGTGCCAGCAGCTGGGGGCCTAGTCCGCCCGGTGGTACGCAGTATTTT	CASSWGPSPPGGTQYF
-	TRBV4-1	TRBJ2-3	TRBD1	TGCGCCAGCAGCCACTTACCGGGACAGGGGGCTGCGGATACGCAGTATTTT	CASSHLPGQGAADTQYF
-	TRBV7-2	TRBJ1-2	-	TGTGCCAGCAGCTTAGGGGGAGTCCCCTATGGCTACACCTTC	CASSLGGVPYGYTF
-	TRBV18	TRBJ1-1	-	TGTGCCAGCTCAAGGGAGGCAGTCACTGAAGCTTTCTTT	CASSREAVTEAFF
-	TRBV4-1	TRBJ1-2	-	TGCGCCAGCAGCCAAGAACGGGCCAGGGTGGGTGGCTACACCTTC	CASSQERARVGGYTF
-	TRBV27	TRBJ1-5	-	TGTGCCAGCAGTCCTCGTGGAGGGACCCAGCCCCAGCATTTT	CASSPRGGTQPQHF